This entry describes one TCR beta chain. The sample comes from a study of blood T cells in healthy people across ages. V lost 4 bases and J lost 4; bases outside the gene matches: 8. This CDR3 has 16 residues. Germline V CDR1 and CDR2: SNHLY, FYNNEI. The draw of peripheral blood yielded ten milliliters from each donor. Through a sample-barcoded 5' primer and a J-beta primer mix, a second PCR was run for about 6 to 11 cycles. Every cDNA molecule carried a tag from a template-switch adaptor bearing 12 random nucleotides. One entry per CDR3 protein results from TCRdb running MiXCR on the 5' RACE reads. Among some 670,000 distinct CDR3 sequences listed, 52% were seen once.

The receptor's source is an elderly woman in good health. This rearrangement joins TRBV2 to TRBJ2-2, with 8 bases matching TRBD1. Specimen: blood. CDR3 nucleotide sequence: TGTGCCAGCAGTGTTTCCGCAGGGGGCGTCACCGGGGAGCTGTTTTTT. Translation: CASSVSAGGVTGELFF.